This T cell receptor (beta chain) was sequenced for a study of T cells in localized non-small cell lung cancer. V was clipped by 5 bases and J by 5 bases; unmatched bases: 11. The CDR3 is 16 residues long. The germline V gene has CDR1 LNHDA and CDR2 SQIVND (reference sequence). Whole-study results and caveats: Uninvolved adjacent lung had more T cell clonality than any other tissue, topping tumor.

As regards this clone: The antigen is undetermined.

Generated by immunoSEQ multiplex PCR, the TCRdb table keeps only in-frame clones and is missing some. This table has roughly 38,000 clones, roughly 86% appearing once. This receptor was obtained from a female donor of 60 years or more with stage I squamous cell lung carcinoma. The rearrangement joins TRBV19 to TRBJ2-7; TRBD2 matches 11 bases. Sequenced material: peripheral blood, taken before any cancer treatment. CDR3 sequence: CASSLGGGLAANEQYF. CDR3 sequence (DNA): TGTGCCAGTAGTCTAGGGGGGGGACTAGCGGCCAACGAGCAGTACTTC. Full variable domain (rest looked up from reference TRBV19 and TRBJ2-7): DGGITQSPKYLFRKEGQNVTLSCEQNLNHDAMYWYRQDPGQGLRLIYYSQIVNDFQKGDIAEGYSVSREKKESFPLTVTSAQKNPTAFYLCASSLGGGLAANEQYFGPGTRLTVT.